The source of this T cell receptor beta chain is a study of blood T cell repertoires in COVID-19. This CDR3 is built from 14 residues. Trimming took off 0 bases at V and 0 bases at J, with 4 bases between the two ends. Germline lookup yields CDR1 SGDLS and CDR2 YYNGEE. Followed over time, Seattle patients had been enrolled while infection was active. As handled by the study authors: Amplification with reference gene primers provided the estimates of nucleated cell counts. TCRdb's copy holds only in-frame clones and misses some; the assay was immunoSEQ multiplex PCR. V and J calls and clone size come straight from that table; D and trimming were deduced from the DNA. The sample yields about 170,000 clones, around four fifths seen once.

Sequenced input: peripheral blood. The chain links TRBV9 to TRBJ2-4; D uncertain. This receptor was obtained from a woman of 80 years or more with COVID-19, enrolled during active disease. In DNA form, the CDR3 reads TGTGCCAGCAGCGTAGATATAGCCAAAAACATTCAGTACTTC. Encoded protein: CASSVDIAKNIQYF. Full variable domain (outside the CDR3, taken from reference TRBV9 and TRBJ2-4): DSGVTQTPKHLITATGQRVTLRCSPRSGDLSVYWYQQSLDQGLQFLIQYYNGEERAKGNILERFSAQQFPDLHSELNLSSLELGDSALYFCASSVDIAKNIQYFGAGTRLSVL.